This T cell receptor (beta chain) was recorded in a study of T-cell reconstitution after alpha-beta-depleted transplantation in children. General study points: T-cell counts and diversity were attributed mostly to newly produced T cells one year after transplant. Roughly two months post-transplant, alpha-beta T cells reportedly originated from several hundred graft clones that had expanded.

Germline-derived CDR1 and CDR2 are SQVTM and ANQGSEA. V was clipped by 1 base and J by 6 bases, with 9 bases between them. This CDR3 comprises 12 residues. Only a few counts were recorded for this clonotype. Its antigen is still unknown. TCRbeta library preparation incorporated unique molecular identifiers. TCRdb independently ran MiXCR on the PCR reads; one entry per CDR3 protein. The sample holds roughly 120,000 distinct CDR3 sequences, approximately 10% seen once. The chain uses TRBV29-1 and TRBJ1-2; the D gene is possibly TRBD1 (6 bases). Material: PBMCs, obtained before TCRalphabeta/CD19-depleted stem cell transplant. This clonotype was obtained from a boy aged 2 to 10 with acute lymphoblastic leukemia, due to receive a stem cell transplant. The CDR3 region has the DNA TGCAGCGTTGAAGCAGGGGTTGATGGCTACACCTTC. Translation gives CSVEAGVDGYTF. The entire variable domain, with the rest obtained from reference TRBV29-1 and TRBJ1-2, is as follows: SAVISQKPSRDICQRGTSLTIQCQVDSQVTMMFWYRQQPGQSLTLIATANQGSEATYESGFVIDKFPISRPNLTFSTLTVSNMSPEDSSIYLCSVEAGVDGYTFGSGTRLTVV.